One T cell receptor (beta chain) is described in this entry. Antigen specificity is unknown. As the sequencing template, cDNA was produced by extracting RNA and reverse transcribing it. The method was immunoSEQ multiplex PCR; TCRdb's version includes in-frame clones alone and lacks a portion of them. The table shows 160,000 or so clones, with 65% to 75% occurring only once. This specimen belongs to a study of CD8+ T cells in alopecia areata. Notes on the study in general: Patients showed less clear TCR sequence sharing than mice, possibly partly because of HLA diversity.

This specimen consisted of CD8+ T cells sorted from blood, obtained at week 0. This clonotype was obtained from a human donor with alopecia areata.

The CDR3 DNA reads as TGCGCCAGCAGCCAAGTGGGCAGGGGATGGAACTATGGCTACACCTTC. Its protein is CASSQVGRGWNYGYTF. This chain links TRBV4-1 with TRBJ1-2; D may be TRBD1 (6 bases). From germline, CDR1 is MGHRA and CDR2 YSYEKL. The CDR3 covers 16 residues. With 1 base removed from V and 2 bases from J, the gap between germline ends came to 14 bases.